These 21 T cell receptor beta chains came from one sample sequenced in a study of low-dose radiotherapy and immunotherapy resistance in tumors. Time point here: after trial treatment. Treatment described: LDRT plus nivolumab, ipilimumab, low-dose cyclophosphamide and aspirin (RACIN trial). TCR amplification ran roughly 20 PCR cycles using constant-region and V-primer adapter primers. Via MiXCR, TCRdb re-called the reads, giving one row per CDR3 protein. The top ten clones hold approximately 8% of a sample with roughly 48,000 distinct CDR3 sequences, around a third of them seen once. Sequenced material: PBMCs, taken after low-dose radiotherapy plus immunotherapy. The receptors shown here come from a male donor with rectosigmoid adenocarcinoma.

This clonotype showed up many times. CDR3 loop: CASSLRTGYTEAFF. The CDR3 DNA reads as TGTGCCAGCAGTCTACGGACAGGGTATACTGAAGCTTTCTTT. The chain couples TRBV12-3 or TRBV12-4 to TRBJ1-1, with 8 positions matching TRBD1. V was pared by 5 bases and J by 5 bases, with 7 bases of the junction left unmatched. The CDR3 runs to 14 residues.

Within the sample, this clonotype is medium-sized. This sequence joins TRBV7-9 and TRBJ2-5; D possibly corresponds to TRBD1 (6 bases). CDR1 SEHNR and CDR2 FQNEAQ come from the germline V gene (reference sequence). Trimming removed 4 bases at V and 5 bases at J, with 11 bases between. The CDR3 totals 13 residues. Here the CDR3 DNA reads TGTGCCAGCAGCTCCCAGGGGTGGGAGACCCAGTACTTC. It codes for CASSSQGWETQYF.

This clonotype was detected ten times or more. The genes are TRBV18 and TRBJ2-2; a possible D gene is TRBD2 (6 bases). V lost 4 bases, J lost 0 bases, and 9 bases lay in between. CDR1 is KGHSH and CDR2 is LQKENI in the germline V gene. This CDR3 region has 15 residues. The CDR3 region is CASSLAEANTGELFF. The DNA of the CDR3 is TGTGCCAGCTCACTAGCGGAGGCGAACACCGGGGAGCTGTTTTTT.

This clonotype was seen only a few times. J is TRBJ2-1 and V is TRBV5-4; 13 bases map to TRBD2. With 2 bases clipped from V and 5 bases from J, the junction kept 1 base outside the gene matches. There are 15 residues in the CDR3. Per the germline V gene, CDR1 is SGHNT and CDR2 is YYREEE (reference sequence). The CDR3 loop reads CASSLGTSGNNEQFF. For the CDR3, the DNA is TGTGCCAGCAGCTTAGGGACTAGCGGGAACAATGAGCAGTTCTTC. Full variable domain (remainder filled in from reference TRBV5-4 and TRBJ2-1): ETGVTQSPTHLIKTRGQQVTLRCSSQSGHNTVSWYQQALGQGPQFIFQYYREEENGRGNFPPRFSGLQFPNYSSELNVNALELDDSALYLCASSLGTSGNNEQFFGPGTRLTVL.

The V and J genes are TRBV9 and TRBJ1-5; 7 nucleotides match TRBD1. The CDR3 spans 15 residues. Looked up from germline, CDR1 is SGDLS and CDR2 is YYNGEE. V trimming: 0 bases; J trimming: 3 bases; junction bases outside the gene matches: 3. CDR3: CASSVDQGVNQPQHF. As DNA, the CDR3 is TGTGCCAGCAGCGTAGACCAGGGGGTCAATCAGCCCCAGCATTTT.

This clonotype has a handful of counts. This sequence joins TRBV7-8 and TRBJ2-3, with 8 bases identical to TRBD2. The CDR3 sequence is 16 residues long. Germline trimming cut 5 bases from V and 2 bases from J; bases unmatched to any gene: 9. CDR1 and CDR2 from the germline V gene are SGHVS and FQNEAQ. The CDR3 DNA reads as TGTGCCAGCAGCCTACTCAGCGGGGGAGCCACAGATACGCAGTATTTT. Translated, it gives CASSLLSGGATDTQYF.

On this clonotype: A read error may produce the germline difference seen at one junction end. This rearrangement joins TRBV7-9 to TRBJ1-2; no clear D gene. CDR1 and CDR2 (germline): SEHNR, FQNEAQ (reference sequence). This CDR3 is built from 15 residues. CDR3 in amino acids: CASCLVQAANYGYTF. The CDR3 DNA follows: TGTGCCAGCTGCTTAGTACAAGCCGCTAACTATGGCTACACCTTC. Complete variable domain (other parts from reference TRBV7-9 and TRBJ1-2): DTGVSQNPRHKITKRGQNVTFRCDPISEHNRLYWYRQTLGQGPEFLTYFQNEAQLEKSRLLSDRFSAERPKGSFSTLEIQRTEQGDSAMYLCASCLVQAANYGYTFGSGTRLTVV.

V usage is TRBV5-1 and J usage is TRBJ2-5, with 8 bases fitting TRBD2. Trimming at V came to 1 base and at J to 4 bases, leaving 9 bases not matched to a gene. The germline gives CDR1 SGHRS, CDR2 YFSETQ. CDR3 size: 16 residues. The CDR3 loop reads CASSLMTGGGRETQYF. The CDR3 DNA sequence: TGCGCCAGCAGCTTGATGACCGGCGGGGGGAGAGAGACCCAGTACTTC. The full variable domain, in which reference TRBV5-1 and TRBJ2-5 provide the parts outside the CDR3, is KAGVTQTPRYLIKTRGQQVTLSCSPISGHRSVSWYQQTPGQGLQFLFEYFSETQRNKGNFPGRFSGRQFSNSRSEMNVSTLELGDSALYLCASSLMTGGGRETQYFGPGTRLLVL.

This clonotype occurred a few times. The rearrangement uses TRBV18 and TRBJ1-2; D might be TRBD1 (6 bases). The germline V and J ends were trimmed by 5 bases and 8 bases, with 12 bases remaining between them. This CDR3 has 12 residues. Germline values: CDR1 KGHSH, CDR2 LQKENI. The CDR3 protein is CASSSDSRGYTF. CDR3 nucleotides: TGTGCCAGCTCATCGGACAGCCGGGGCTACACCTTC. Looking up the rest from reference TRBV18 and TRBJ1-2 gives the full variable domain: NAGVMQNPRHLVRRRGQEARLRCSPMKGHSHVYWYRQLPEEGLKFMVYLQKENIIDESGMPKERFSAEFPKEGPSILRIQQVVRGDSAAYFCASSSDSRGYTFGSGTRLTVV.

For this clonotype: It differs at one base from a far larger clone, so likely a read error. V and J are TRBV7-9 and TRBJ2-1; TRBD1 matches 12 bases. This CDR3 spans 16 amino acids. The trim removed 1 base at V and 13 bases at J, leaving 11 bases unmatched. Germline CDR1 reads SEHNR; CDR2 reads FQNEAQ (reference sequence). The CDR3 DNA is TGTGCCAGCAGCTTAGGGGACAGGGGGCCTGGAGAGACCCAGTTCTTC. This codes for CASSLGDRGPGETQFF.

This chain uses TRBV20-1 with TRBJ1-6, with D unclear. The CDR3 sequence is 15 residues long. Germline values: CDR1 DFQATT, CDR2 SNEGSKA (reference sequence). The V and J ends lost 3 bases and 0 bases respectively, with 9 bases between them. CDR3 DNA sequence: TGCAGTGCTAGGACTGCAAGCTCCTATAATTCACCCCTCCACTTT. It specifies CSARTASSYNSPLHF.

This clonotype was counted ten times or more. The V gene is TRBV5-6, the J gene TRBJ2-7; D gene unclear. The CDR3 length is 14 residues. Trimming removed 3 bases from V and 1 base from J, with 11 bases in between. The V gene's germline CDR1 is SGHDT and CDR2 YYEEEE. The CDR3 sequence is CASSSREGSYEQYF. CDR3 bases: TGTGCCAGCAGCTCTAGGGAAGGATCCTACGAGCAGTACTTC.

The J gene is TRBJ1-3, the V gene TRBV28; D unclear. CDR1 is MDHEN, CDR2 SYDVKM, per germline. CDR3 size: 16 residues. V gave up 1 base and J gave up 0 bases, with 10 bases separating them. The CDR3 protein is CASSLFFRDSGNTIYF. In nucleotides, the CDR3 is TGTGCCAGCAGTTTATTCTTCCGAGACTCTGGAAACACCATATATTTT.

This clonotype showed up many times. The chain links TRBV2 to TRBJ2-1; 9 positions agree with TRBD2. The CDR3 covers 15 residues. In germline, CDR1 is SNHLY, CDR2 FYNNEI. Trimming removed 7 bases from V and 2 bases from J; junction bases left unmatched: 6. CDR3 sequence: CASKAGGPPYNEQFF. In DNA form, the CDR3 reads TGTGCCAGCAAAGCGGGAGGACCCCCCTACAATGAGCAGTTCTTC.

This clonotype came up a few times. The gene calls are TRBV10-1 and TRBJ2-5; D may match TRBD1 or TRBD2 (5 bases each). The CDR3 consists of 15 residues. From germline, CDR1 is WNHNN and CDR2 SYGVQD (reference sequence). The V gene lost 7 bases and the J gene lost 1 base, with 16 bases spanning the gap. The chain's CDR3 is CASIGAEKPQETQYF. The CDR3 nucleotides are TGCGCCAGCATCGGGGCGGAGAAACCCCAAGAGACCCAGTACTTC.

This clonotype was seen ten or more times. This sequence joins TRBV20-1 and TRBJ2-3; D is undetermined. Trimming left V 4 bases short and J 6 bases short, with 14 bases between. Germline V lookup: CDR1 DFQATT, CDR2 SNEGSKA (reference sequence). This CDR3 has 13 amino acids. This CDR3 reads CSAISPESDTQYF. The CDR3 bases are TGCAGTGCTATATCCCCTGAGTCTGATACGCAGTATTTT.

A note on this clonotype: A far larger clone is one base from this, pointing to a likely read error. The chain couples TRBV28 to TRBJ2-1, with D possibly called TRBD1 or TRBD2 (6 bases each). CDR3 length: 15 amino acids. Trimming left V 5 bases short and J 13 bases short, with 24 bases between. Germline CDR1 and CDR2: MDHEN and SYDVKM. DNA for the CDR3: TGTGCCAGCAGTCCTCAACGGGGGCCCGGAGAGACCCAGTTCTTC. Protein sequence: CASSPQRGPGETQFF.

This clonotype was recorded many times. The V gene is TRBV7-2, the J gene TRBJ2-5, with D maybe TRBD2 (6 bases). The CDR3 runs to 14 residues. V shed 5 bases and J shed 4 bases, with 14 bases lying between them. The germline CDR1 and CDR2 sequences are SGHTA and FQGNSA. CDR3 in amino acids: CASSRREFVETQYF. As DNA, the CDR3 is TGTGCCAGCAGCCGTCGGGAGTTTGTAGAGACCCAGTACTTC.

This clonotype is a singleton in its sample. The genes are TRBV6-6 and TRBJ2-2; D gene unclear. The CDR3 totals 15 residues. Germline V gives CDR1 MNHNY, CDR2 SVGAGI (reference sequence). Between the trimmed V and J ends, which lost 2 bases and 4 bases, there was a span of 11 bases. The CDR3, as DNA: TGTGCCAGCAGTTACGCAGCCCGAGCCACCGGGGAGCTGTTTTTT. As protein: CASSYAARATGELFF.

The V call is TRBV20-1, the J call TRBJ2-7, with a possible D match to TRBD2 (5 bases). Germline-derived CDR1 and CDR2 are DFQATT and SNEGSKA (reference sequence). Trimming took off 3 bases at V and 3 bases at J, with 6 bases between the two ends. This CDR3 spans 11 amino acids. The CDR3 coding sequence is TGCAGTGCTAGGGGAGACTACGAGCAGTACTTC. Protein: CSARGDYEQYF.

This clonotype occurred many times. The chain recombines TRBV7-2 with TRBJ1-1, with TRBD1 as a possible D gene (5 bases). The germline CDR1 and CDR2 sequences are SGHTA and FQGNSA. There are 14 residues in the CDR3. Deletions cut 5 bases from V and 2 bases from J, with 12 bases between. The CDR3 loop reads CASSLYRQNTEAFF. The CDR3 region has the DNA TGTGCCAGCAGCCTGTACAGGCAAAACACTGAAGCTTTCTTT. Full variable domain (missing parts from reference TRBV7-2 and TRBJ1-1): GAGVSQSPSNKVTEKGKDVELRCDPISGHTALYWYRQSLGQGLEFLIYFQGNSAPDKSGLPSDRFSAERTGGSVSTLTIQRTQQEDSAVYLCASSLYRQNTEAFFGQGTRLTVV.